This T cell receptor beta chain was sequenced in a study of blood T cell repertoires in COVID-19 (dated by TCRdb to the early 2020s). As for the study more broadly: Samples covering the acute and convalescent phases of COVID-19 were provided by collaborators in the United States, Italy and Spain. The prospective study material was composed of cDNA or gDNA derived from T cells, B-cell-depleted T cells, or PBMCs. Deeply sampled blood TCRbeta repertoires from subjects exposed to, actively infected with, or recovered from COVID-19 were included in the dataset. A freely available public database, intended as a resource for researchers studying the immune response to SARS-CoV-2, is where the repertoires were released. Samples were obtained from the ongoing ImmuneRACE study (first 160 participants) and from about 1,300 subjects provided by 6 global collaborators. The sample metadata nearly always contained a de-identified subject ID, COVID-19 status, age in years and sex. Where available, HLA class I and class II types were obtained from metadata supplied by the sample provider rather than from assay-based typing. The investigation overall reported the following: Clinical and demographic metadata were provided uncurated, with the amount varying by source and participant.

This clone was seen only a few times. This clone's antigen is unknown. No much larger clone is present one base from it, and per-base qualities are unavailable. Reading from cysteine to phenylalanine, the CDR3 counts 13 amino acids. Kept here is only the CDR3 DNA, which spans 39 bases and is read in frame from base 1. The junction shows trimming of 5 bases on V and 4 bases on J, plus 14 bases between the germline ends. CDR1 and CDR2 are read off the germline V gene as SQVTM and ANQGSEA. The immunoSEQ Assay, a bias-controlled multiplex PCR, was used to amplify TCRbeta CDR3 regions from genomic DNA. The authors' analysis ran thus. Within the assay, amplification of reference gene primers was used to estimate how many nucleated cells each sample contained. Sequence reads were collapsed and filtered to measure the absolute abundance of every unique TCRbeta CDR3 rearrangement. For each sample, productive Simpson clonality was calculated as the square root of Simpson's diversity index across productive rearrangements. Imported from immuneACCESS, the table was reduced by TCRdb to in-frame sequences with V and J called. These copies leave out some clones; in studies compared against another copy, an unresolved V gene accounts for under half, and the cause of the remainder is not known. V and J calls and clone size are as listed in that table; D and trimming were resolved from the DNA. This sample lists about 74,000 clones; roughly three quarters were detected once. The ten largest clones capture around 21% of the sample.

Each collaborating institution followed its own protocols to collect whole blood in K2EDTA tubes. For TCRbeta analysis, collaborators shipped samples as frozen whole blood, isolated PBMCs, or DNA extracted from either of those sample types. Sequencing was carried out using peripheral blood. The chain couples TRBV29-1 to TRBJ1-1, and possibly TRBD1, on 5 matching bases. This receptor was obtained from a man in his 70s with acute or convalescent COVID-19. The CDR3 protein is CSVSRELGTEAFF. The nucleotides are TGCAGCGTTAGCAGGGAACTCGGCACTGAAGCTTTCTTT. Reference TRBV29-1 and TRBJ1-1 genes cover what lies past the CDR3, so the full variable domain is SAVISQKPSRDICQRGTSLTIQCQVDSQVTMMFWYRQQPGQSLTLIATANQGSEATYESGFVIDKFPISRPNLTFSTLTVSNMSPEDSSIYLCSVSRELGTEAFFGQGTRLTVV.